The sequence of this TCR beta chain was determined in a study of chronic HIV infection and antiretroviral therapy. V was pared by 5 bases and J by 5 bases, with 8 bases between. The CDR3 covers 11 residues. Germline V gene sequence: CDR1 SQVTM, CDR2 ANQGSEA. This clonotype has a count of ten or more. TCRdb analysed the 5' RACE reads with MiXCR anew, one entry per CDR3 protein. The sample shows about 38,000 distinct CDR3 sequences, about 7.4% of them seen only once. Sequenced: peripheral blood. The V and J genes are TRBV29-1 and TRBJ2-3; D gene ambiguous. The sequence derives from an adult who had HIV and had not received antiretroviral therapy, or was an uninfected healthy control (not recorded which). The CDR3 nucleotides read TGCAGCGTTTCTCGTGGAGATACGCAGTATTTT. It specifies CSVSRGDTQYF.